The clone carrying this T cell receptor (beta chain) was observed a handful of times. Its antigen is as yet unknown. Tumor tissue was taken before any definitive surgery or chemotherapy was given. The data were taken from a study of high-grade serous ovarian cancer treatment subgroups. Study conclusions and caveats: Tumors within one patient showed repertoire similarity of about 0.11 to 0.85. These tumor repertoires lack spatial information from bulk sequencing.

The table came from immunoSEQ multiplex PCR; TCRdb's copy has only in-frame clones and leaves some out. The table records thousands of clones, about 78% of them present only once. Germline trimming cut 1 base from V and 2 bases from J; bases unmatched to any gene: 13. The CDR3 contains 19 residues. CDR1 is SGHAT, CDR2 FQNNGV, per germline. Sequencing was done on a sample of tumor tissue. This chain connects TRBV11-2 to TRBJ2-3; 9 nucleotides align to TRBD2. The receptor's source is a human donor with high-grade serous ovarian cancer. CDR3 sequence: CASSLGKVAGARNTDTQYF. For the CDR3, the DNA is TGTGCCAGCAGCTTAGGGAAGGTAGCGGGGGCGAGAAACACAGATACGCAGTATTTT.